The present T cell receptor beta chain was sequenced within a study of glioma-infiltrating T cells after dendritic cell vaccination. For the study at large: Treatment, given 2003 to 2012, was autologous tumor lysate-pulsed dendritic cell vaccination. The vaccine used monocyte-derived dendritic cells pulsed overnight with autologous tumor lysate. Notes on the study in general: Complete blood and tumor specimen sets were limited to few patients.

Time point here: after dendritic cell vaccination, including at tumor progression/relapse. In the case of this clone: Its antigen remains unknown.

Primers: 60 V beta forward and 13 J beta reverse. Only in-frame clones appear in the TCRdb table, and some are missing; sequencing was by immunoSEQ multiplex PCR. Of 75,000 to 95,000 clones listed, 75% to 85% are singletons. Trimming took 6 bases from V and 1 from J, leaving 8 bases between them. This CDR3 has 14 amino acids. CDR1 is SGHRS and CDR2 is YFSETQ in the germline V gene. The chain carries TRBV5-1 and TRBJ2-6; maybe TRBD1 (5 bases). This TCR came from a human donor with glioblastoma. This specimen consisted of blood, obtained after dendritic cell vaccination. The CDR3, as DNA: TGCGCCAGCACCCCAGGGTCTGGGGCCAACGTCCTGACTTTC. Translated, it gives CASTPGSGANVLTF.